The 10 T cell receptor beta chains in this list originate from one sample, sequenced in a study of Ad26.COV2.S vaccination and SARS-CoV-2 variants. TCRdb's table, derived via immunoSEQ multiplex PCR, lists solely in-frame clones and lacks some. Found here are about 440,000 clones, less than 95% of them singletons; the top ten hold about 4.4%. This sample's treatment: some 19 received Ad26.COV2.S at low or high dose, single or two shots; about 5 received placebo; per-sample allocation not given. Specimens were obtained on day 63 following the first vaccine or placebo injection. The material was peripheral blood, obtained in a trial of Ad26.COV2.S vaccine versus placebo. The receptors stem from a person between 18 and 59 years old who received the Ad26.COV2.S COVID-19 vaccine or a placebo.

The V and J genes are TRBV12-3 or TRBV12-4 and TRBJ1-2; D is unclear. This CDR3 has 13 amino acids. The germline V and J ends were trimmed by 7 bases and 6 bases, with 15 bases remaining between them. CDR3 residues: CASTLPEWDGYTF. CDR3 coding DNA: TGTGCCAGCACCCTGCCAGAATGGGATGGCTACACCTTC.

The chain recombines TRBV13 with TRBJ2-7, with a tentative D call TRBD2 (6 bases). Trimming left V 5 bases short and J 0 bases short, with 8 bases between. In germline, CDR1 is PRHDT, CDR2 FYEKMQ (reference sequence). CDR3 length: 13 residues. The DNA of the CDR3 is TGTGCCAGCAGCGGGACTTCCTCCTACGAGCAGTACTTC. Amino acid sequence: CASSGTSSYEQYF.

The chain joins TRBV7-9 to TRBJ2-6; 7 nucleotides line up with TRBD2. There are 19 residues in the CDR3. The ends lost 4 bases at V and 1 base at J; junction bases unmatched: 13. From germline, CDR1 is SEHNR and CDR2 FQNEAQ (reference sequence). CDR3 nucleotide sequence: TGTGCCAGCAGCTCCGGGGAGGGTAGCGGACTTTCTGGGGCCAACGTCCTGACTTTC. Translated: CASSSGEGSGLSGANVLTF.

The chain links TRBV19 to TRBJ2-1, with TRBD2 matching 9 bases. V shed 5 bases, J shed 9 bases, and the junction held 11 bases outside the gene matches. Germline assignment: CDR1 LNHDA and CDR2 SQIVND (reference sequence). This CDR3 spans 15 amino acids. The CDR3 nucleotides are TGTGCCAGTAGTTCTATAGCGGGAGAGAACAGTGAGCAGTTCTTC. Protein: CASSSIAGENSEQFF.

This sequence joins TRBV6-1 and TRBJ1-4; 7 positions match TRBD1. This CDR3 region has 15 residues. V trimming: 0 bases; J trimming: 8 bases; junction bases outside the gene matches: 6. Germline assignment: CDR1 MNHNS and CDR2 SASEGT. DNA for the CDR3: TGTGCCAGCAGTGAAGCGACAGGGTATCGGGAAAAACTGTTTTTT. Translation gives CASSEATGYREKLFF.

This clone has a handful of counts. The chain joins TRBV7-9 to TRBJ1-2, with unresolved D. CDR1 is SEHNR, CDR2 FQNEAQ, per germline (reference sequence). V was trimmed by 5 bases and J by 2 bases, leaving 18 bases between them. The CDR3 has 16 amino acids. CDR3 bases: TGTGCCAGCAGCGTAGGGTATCCGTCCCGCAACTATGGCTACACCTTC. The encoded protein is CASSVGYPSRNYGYTF. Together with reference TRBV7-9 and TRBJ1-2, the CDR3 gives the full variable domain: DTGVSQNPRHKITKRGQNVTFRCDPISEHNRLYWYRQTLGQGPEFLTYFQNEAQLEKSRLLSDRFSAERPKGSFSTLEIQRTEQGDSAMYLCASSVGYPSRNYGYTFGSGTRLTVV.

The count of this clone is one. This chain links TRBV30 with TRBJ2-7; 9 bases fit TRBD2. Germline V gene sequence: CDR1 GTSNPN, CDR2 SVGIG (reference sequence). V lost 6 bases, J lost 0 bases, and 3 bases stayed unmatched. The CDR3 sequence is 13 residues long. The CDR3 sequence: CACLAGPSYEQYF. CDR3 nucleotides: TGTGCCTGCCTAGCGGGACCCTCCTACGAGCAGTACTTC.

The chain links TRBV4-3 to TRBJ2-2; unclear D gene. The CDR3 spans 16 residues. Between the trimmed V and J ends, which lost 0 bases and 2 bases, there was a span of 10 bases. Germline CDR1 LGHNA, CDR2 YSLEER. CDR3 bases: TGCGCCAGCAGCCAAGACCCTCTAGGAAACACCGGGGAGCTGTTTTTT. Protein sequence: CASSQDPLGNTGELFF.

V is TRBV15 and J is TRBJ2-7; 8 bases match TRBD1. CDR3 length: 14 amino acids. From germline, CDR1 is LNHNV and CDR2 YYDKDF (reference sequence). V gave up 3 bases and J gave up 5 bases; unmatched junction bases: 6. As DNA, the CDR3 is TGTGCCACCAGCAGGAGACAGGGGACCCACGAGCAGTACTTC. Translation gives CATSRRQGTHEQYF. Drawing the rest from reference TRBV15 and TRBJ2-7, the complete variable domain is DAMVIQNPRYQVTQFGKPVTLSCSQTLNHNVMYWYQQKSSQAPKLLFHYYDKDFNNEADTPDNFQSRRPNTSFCFLDIRSPGLGDTAMYLCATSRRQGTHEQYFGPGTRLTVT.

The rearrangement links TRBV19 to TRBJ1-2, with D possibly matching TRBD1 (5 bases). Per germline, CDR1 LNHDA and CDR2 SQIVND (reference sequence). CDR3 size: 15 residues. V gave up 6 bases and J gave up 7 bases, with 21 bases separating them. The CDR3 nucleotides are TGTGCCAGTAGGACCATAGCTGTGGGGCGAGTTGGCTACACCTTC. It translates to CASRTIAVGRVGYTF.